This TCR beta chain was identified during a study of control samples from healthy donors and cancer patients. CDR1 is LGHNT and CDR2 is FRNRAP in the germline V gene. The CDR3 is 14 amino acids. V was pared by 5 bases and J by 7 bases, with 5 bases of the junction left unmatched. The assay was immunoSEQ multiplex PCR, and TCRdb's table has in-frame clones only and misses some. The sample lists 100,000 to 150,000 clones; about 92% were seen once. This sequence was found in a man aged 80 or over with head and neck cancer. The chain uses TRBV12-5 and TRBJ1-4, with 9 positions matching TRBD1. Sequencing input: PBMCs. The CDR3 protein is CASGVQGAGEKLFF. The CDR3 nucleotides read TGTGCTAGTGGTGTACAGGGGGCTGGTGAAAAACTGTTTTTT.